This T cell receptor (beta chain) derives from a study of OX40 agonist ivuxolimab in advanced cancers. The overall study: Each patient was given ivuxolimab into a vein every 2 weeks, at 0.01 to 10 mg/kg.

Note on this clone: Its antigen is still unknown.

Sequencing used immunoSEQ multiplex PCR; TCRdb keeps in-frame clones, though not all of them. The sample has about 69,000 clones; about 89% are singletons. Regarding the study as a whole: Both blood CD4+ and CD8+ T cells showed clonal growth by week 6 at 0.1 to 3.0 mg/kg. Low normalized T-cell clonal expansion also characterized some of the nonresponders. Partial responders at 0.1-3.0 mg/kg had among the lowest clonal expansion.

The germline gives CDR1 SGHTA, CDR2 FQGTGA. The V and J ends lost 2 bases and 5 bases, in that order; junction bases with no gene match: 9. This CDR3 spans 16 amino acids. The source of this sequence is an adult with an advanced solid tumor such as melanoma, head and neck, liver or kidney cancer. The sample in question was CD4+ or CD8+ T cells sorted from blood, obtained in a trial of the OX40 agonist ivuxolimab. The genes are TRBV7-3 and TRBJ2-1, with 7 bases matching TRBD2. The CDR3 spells CASSLVAGVVDNEQFF. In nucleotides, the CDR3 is TGTGCCAGCAGCTTAGTCGCGGGAGTAGTTGACAATGAGCAGTTCTTC.